These T cell receptor beta chains were read from a single sample in a study of CD8 T cells in Susac syndrome. From the immunoSEQ multiplex PCR reads, TCRdb called clonotypes with MiXCR, one entry per CDR3 protein. The table includes 200,000 or so distinct CDR3 sequences, almost 96% detected once. The sequenced material came from CD4+ T cells from PBMCs. The source of these receptors is a human donor with Susac syndrome. Both conserved end residues are part of each CDR3. Each record gives: D gene, V gene, J gene, clone size, CDR3 protein, CDR3 DNA. The D gene is left open where the match is weak. The size entry is marked missing in some rows and otherwise reads once, few, many or a size class.

d_call: -
v_call: TRBV9
j_call: TRBJ1-6
clone_size: -
cdr3_aa: CASSEQGGNSPLHF
cdr3_nt: TGTGCCAGCAGCGAACAGGGAGGTAATTCACCCCTCCACTTT

d_call: TRBD1
v_call: TRBV7-3
j_call: TRBJ2-4
clone_size: -
cdr3_aa: CASSTQGTAKNIQYF
cdr3_nt: TGTGCCAGCAGCACACAGGGGACCGCCAAAAACATTCAGTACTTC

d_call: -
v_call: TRBV6-5
j_call: TRBJ1-1
clone_size: -
cdr3_aa: CASSYSIGREAFF
cdr3_nt: TGTGCCAGCAGTTACTCGATTGGGAGAGAAGCTTTCTTT

d_call: -
v_call: TRBV20-1
j_call: TRBJ1-2
clone_size: -
cdr3_aa: CSAIQDHSVYGYTF
cdr3_nt: TGCAGTGCTATCCAGGACCACTCCGTCTATGGCTACACCTTC

d_call: -
v_call: TRBV27
j_call: TRBJ1-1
clone_size: -
cdr3_aa: CASSMRGLQMNTEAFF
cdr3_nt: TGTGCCAGCAGTATGAGGGGCCTCCAAATGAACACTGAAGCTTTCTTT

d_call: -
v_call: TRBV6-2/TRBV6-3
j_call: TRBJ1-4
clone_size: -
cdr3_aa: CASSSVLQEKLFF
cdr3_nt: TGTGCCAGCAGTTCGGTGTTACAGGAAAAACTGTTTTTT

d_call: -
v_call: TRBV7-9
j_call: TRBJ2-1
clone_size: -
cdr3_aa: CASSSRASGQTSNEQFF
cdr3_nt: TGTGCCAGCAGCTCCCGGGCCTCAGGTCAGACATCTAATGAGCAGTTCTTC

d_call: -
v_call: TRBV5-1
j_call: TRBJ2-7
clone_size: -
cdr3_aa: CASSFRTALLNEQYF
cdr3_nt: TGCGCCAGCAGCTTTCGGACAGCCCTGCTTAACGAGCAGTACTTC

d_call: TRBD2
v_call: TRBV4-3
j_call: TRBJ2-7
clone_size: -
cdr3_aa: CASSQDIAGGPVLHF
cdr3_nt: TGCGCCAGCAGCCAAGATATAGCGGGGGGCCCCGTCCTTCACTTC

d_call: TRBD2
v_call: TRBV20-1
j_call: TRBJ2-5
clone_size: -
cdr3_aa: CSARGAQLAGQETQYF
cdr3_nt: TGCAGTGCTAGAGGGGCCCAACTAGCGGGCCAAGAGACCCAGTACTTC

d_call: TRBD1
v_call: TRBV29-1
j_call: TRBJ1-2
clone_size: -
cdr3_aa: CSAGTVMYGYTF
cdr3_nt: TGCAGCGCTGGGACAGTAATGTATGGCTACACCTTC

d_call: TRBD1
v_call: TRBV15
j_call: TRBJ2-3
clone_size: -
cdr3_aa: CATSRERTGRTDTQYF
cdr3_nt: TGTGCCACCAGCAGAGAAAGGACAGGGCGCACAGATACGCAGTATTTT

d_call: -
v_call: TRBV7-2
j_call: TRBJ1-5
clone_size: -
cdr3_aa: CASSLALGVGQPQHF
cdr3_nt: TGTGCCAGCAGCTTAGCGTTGGGGGTCGGTCAGCCCCAGCATTTT

d_call: -
v_call: TRBV24-1
j_call: TRBJ1-2
clone_size: -
cdr3_aa: CATSGVRSDPNYGYTF
cdr3_nt: TGTGCCACCAGTGGTGTACGGAGCGATCCTAACTATGGCTACACCTTC

d_call: TRBD2
v_call: TRBV6-5
j_call: TRBJ2-7
clone_size: -
cdr3_aa: CASSRAGGNYEQYF
cdr3_nt: TGTGCCAGCTCTCGAGCGGGGGGAAACTACGAGCAGTACTTC

d_call: -
v_call: TRBV19
j_call: TRBJ2-5
clone_size: -
cdr3_aa: CASSMGFEETQYF
cdr3_nt: TGTGCCAGTAGTATGGGATTCGAAGAGACCCAGTACTTC

d_call: -
v_call: TRBV6-2/TRBV6-3
j_call: TRBJ1-6
clone_size: -
cdr3_aa: CASSSPTGQNSPLHF
cdr3_nt: TGTGCCAGCAGCTCTCCTACGGGACAAAATTCACCCCTCCACTTT

d_call: -
v_call: TRBV7-9
j_call: TRBJ2-5
clone_size: once
cdr3_aa: CASSLVRQFEETQYF
cdr3_nt: TGTGCCAGCAGCTTAGTTCGTCAATTCGAAGAGACCCAGTACTTC

d_call: -
v_call: TRBV20-1
j_call: TRBJ2-6
clone_size: -
cdr3_aa: CSARAPGLSGANVLTF
cdr3_nt: TGCAGTGCTAGAGCGCCAGGTCTCTCTGGGGCCAACGTCCTGACTTTC

d_call: -
v_call: TRBV6-5
j_call: TRBJ1-6
clone_size: few
cdr3_aa: CASSYSGGNSPLHF
cdr3_nt: TGTGCCAGCAGTTACTCAGGGGGAAATTCACCCCTCCACTTT

d_call: TRBD2
v_call: TRBV12-3/TRBV12-4
j_call: TRBJ2-7
clone_size: -
cdr3_aa: CASSRGWPGGYEQYF
cdr3_nt: TGTGCCAGCAGTCGTGGTTGGCCGGGAGGCTACGAGCAGTACTTC

d_call: -
v_call: TRBV7-9
j_call: TRBJ2-7
clone_size: -
cdr3_aa: CASSKTSYEQYF
cdr3_nt: TGTGCCAGCAGCAAGACTAGCTACGAGCAGTACTTC

d_call: -
v_call: TRBV5-1
j_call: TRBJ2-7
clone_size: -
cdr3_aa: CASSPSVASYEQYF
cdr3_nt: TGCGCCAGCAGCCCCTCGGTGGCGTCCTACGAGCAGTACTTC

d_call: -
v_call: TRBV5-4
j_call: TRBJ2-6
clone_size: -
cdr3_aa: CASSAGTFGANVLTF
cdr3_nt: TGTGCCAGCAGCGCCGGAACCTTCGGGGCCAACGTCCTGACTTTC

d_call: -
v_call: TRBV6-2/TRBV6-3
j_call: TRBJ1-1
clone_size: -
cdr3_aa: CASSYPQPENTEAFF
cdr3_nt: TGTGCCAGCAGTTACCCACAGCCAGAGAACACTGAAGCTTTCTTT

d_call: -
v_call: TRBV27
j_call: TRBJ1-2
clone_size: -
cdr3_aa: CASSFLQGGGYTF
cdr3_nt: TGTGCCAGCAGTTTCTTACAGGGTGGGGGCTACACCTTC

d_call: TRBD1
v_call: TRBV4-2
j_call: TRBJ1-2
clone_size: -
cdr3_aa: CASSQPGQGDDYGYTF
cdr3_nt: TGTGCCAGCAGCCAACCGGGACAGGGGGACGACTATGGCTACACCTTC

d_call: -
v_call: TRBV7-9
j_call: TRBJ2-5
clone_size: once
cdr3_aa: CASSPLVAETQYF
cdr3_nt: TGTGCCAGCAGCCCGTTGGTGGCCGAGACCCAGTACTTC

d_call: -
v_call: TRBV20-1
j_call: TRBJ2-6
clone_size: -
cdr3_aa: CSAIQGPGANVLTF
cdr3_nt: TGCAGTGCAATTCAGGGACCTGGGGCCAACGTCCTGACTTTC

d_call: -
v_call: TRBV29-1
j_call: TRBJ2-5
clone_size: once
cdr3_aa: CSAGAAQETQYF
cdr3_nt: TGCAGCGCGGGGGCGGCCCAAGAGACCCAGTACTTC

d_call: -
v_call: TRBV5-1
j_call: TRBJ1-6
clone_size: -
cdr3_aa: CASVPDNSPLHF
cdr3_nt: TGCGCCAGCGTCCCGGATAATTCACCCCTCCACTTT

d_call: -
v_call: TRBV6-5
j_call: TRBJ1-1
clone_size: once
cdr3_aa: CASSWGHENTEAFF
cdr3_nt: TGTGCCAGCAGTTGGGGACATGAGAACACTGAAGCTTTCTTT

d_call: -
v_call: TRBV9
j_call: TRBJ1-3
clone_size: -
cdr3_aa: CASSVEVNSGNTIYF
cdr3_nt: TGTGCCAGCAGCGTAGAGGTTAACTCTGGAAACACCATATATTTT

d_call: -
v_call: TRBV29-1
j_call: TRBJ2-7
clone_size: -
cdr3_aa: CSVGSGSYEQYF
cdr3_nt: TGCAGCGTTGGTTCAGGGTCCTACGAGCAGTACTTC

d_call: -
v_call: TRBV6-6
j_call: TRBJ1-1
clone_size: -
cdr3_aa: CASSYQGANTEAFF
cdr3_nt: TGTGCCAGCAGTTACCAGGGAGCGAACACTGAAGCTTTCTTT

d_call: TRBD1
v_call: TRBV20-1
j_call: TRBJ1-2
clone_size: -
cdr3_aa: CSARKDRDYGYTF
cdr3_nt: TGCAGTGCTAGGAAGGACAGGGACTATGGCTACACCTTC

d_call: TRBD1
v_call: TRBV19
j_call: TRBJ2-7
clone_size: -
cdr3_aa: CASIGRQGDSEQYF
cdr3_nt: TGTGCCAGTATTGGGCGACAGGGAGATTCCGAGCAGTACTTC

d_call: TRBD2
v_call: TRBV28
j_call: TRBJ2-1
clone_size: once
cdr3_aa: CASMPSGGREQFF
cdr3_nt: TGTGCCAGCATGCCTAGCGGGGGACGGGAGCAGTTCTTC

d_call: TRBD2
v_call: TRBV12-3/TRBV12-4
j_call: TRBJ2-7
clone_size: -
cdr3_aa: CASSYLTAGYEQYF
cdr3_nt: TGTGCCAGCAGTTACTTGACAGCGGGGTACGAGCAGTACTTC

d_call: -
v_call: TRBV25-1
j_call: TRBJ1-1
clone_size: -
cdr3_aa: CASSEDPDPFNTEAFF
cdr3_nt: TGTGCCAGCAGTGAAGACCCAGATCCGTTTAACACTGAAGCTTTCTTT

d_call: -
v_call: TRBV5-1
j_call: TRBJ1-4
clone_size: -
cdr3_aa: CASSLEGRPEKLFF
cdr3_nt: TGCGCCAGCAGCTTGGAGGGACGTCCAGAAAAACTGTTTTTT

d_call: -
v_call: TRBV9
j_call: TRBJ1-3
clone_size: -
cdr3_aa: CASSHGQLNSGNTIYF
cdr3_nt: TGTGCCAGCAGCCACGGACAGCTTAACTCTGGAAACACCATATATTTT

d_call: -
v_call: TRBV6-6
j_call: TRBJ1-1
clone_size: once
cdr3_aa: CASSYGPGINTEAFF
cdr3_nt: TGTGCCAGCAGTTACGGTCCGGGGATAAACACTGAAGCTTTCTTT

d_call: -
v_call: TRBV12-3/TRBV12-4
j_call: TRBJ1-3
clone_size: -
cdr3_aa: CASSFSGSGNTIYF
cdr3_nt: TGTGCCAGCAGTTTCTCGGGGTCTGGAAACACCATATATTTT

d_call: -
v_call: TRBV5-6
j_call: TRBJ1-2
clone_size: -
cdr3_aa: CASSLGGHRDYGYTF
cdr3_nt: TGTGCCAGCAGCTTGGGGGGACATAGAGACTATGGCTACACCTTC

d_call: -
v_call: TRBV4-2
j_call: TRBJ2-3
clone_size: -
cdr3_aa: CASSQEGAATDTQYF
cdr3_nt: TGTGCCAGCAGCCAAGAAGGAGCGGCCACAGATACGCAGTATTTT

d_call: -
v_call: TRBV2
j_call: TRBJ2-3
clone_size: -
cdr3_aa: CASSEPGRTDTQYF
cdr3_nt: TGTGCCAGCAGTGAGCCGGGCCGCACAGATACGCAGTATTTT

d_call: -
v_call: TRBV15
j_call: TRBJ2-3
clone_size: -
cdr3_aa: CATGPSRMATDTQYF
cdr3_nt: TGTGCCACCGGACCTTCGAGGATGGCAACAGATACGCAGTATTTT

d_call: TRBD2
v_call: TRBV12-3/TRBV12-4
j_call: TRBJ2-5
clone_size: -
cdr3_aa: CASSGGGPQETQYF
cdr3_nt: TGTGCCAGCAGTGGCGGGGGGCCACAAGAGACCCAGTACTTC

d_call: -
v_call: TRBV12-3/TRBV12-4
j_call: TRBJ2-2
clone_size: once
cdr3_aa: CASRLSGATGELFF
cdr3_nt: TGTGCCAGCAGACTATCGGGGGCCACCGGGGAGCTGTTTTTT

d_call: TRBD1
v_call: TRBV13
j_call: TRBJ2-6
clone_size: once
cdr3_aa: CASRHRDRAVSGANVLTF
cdr3_nt: TGTGCCAGCCGCCACCGGGACAGGGCTGTCTCTGGGGCCAACGTCCTGACTTTC

d_call: -
v_call: TRBV18
j_call: TRBJ2-3
clone_size: -
cdr3_aa: CASSPASDTQYF
cdr3_nt: TGTGCCAGCTCACCTGCGTCAGATACGCAGTATTTT